This is a list of T cell receptor beta chains from one sample in a study of cytomegalovirus exposure and HLA in healthy donors. TCRdb's copy holds only in-frame clones and misses some; the assay was immunoSEQ multiplex PCR. The sample records 90,000 to 150,000 clones, approximately 78% being singletons. The sample taken for sequencing was PBMCs. Source of these receptors: a woman aged 25-40 years in good health and CMV-seropositive. The CDR3 runs from the conserved cysteine through the conserved F or W. The order of the fields is CDR3 protein, CDR3 DNA, J gene, D gene, V gene, clone size, CDR3 length. The D gene is left open where the match is weak. Rows give clone size only sometimes, using once, few, many, or a class for an expanded clone.

CASSIDRGRWAEAFF,TGTGCCAGTAGTATAGATCGAGGGAGGTGGGCTGAAGCTTTCTTT,TRBJ1-1,.,TRBV19,.,15
CASSYGTYSYEQYF,TGTGCCAGCAGTTACGGGACATACTCCTACGAGCAGTACTTC,TRBJ2-7,.,TRBV6-7,few,14
CAWSRATNEKLFF,TGTGCCTGGAGTCGGGCAACTAATGAAAAACTGTTTTTT,TRBJ1-4,.,TRBV30,once,13
CASVDISNYGYTF,TGTGCCAGTGTGGACATTTCTAACTATGGCTACACCTTC,TRBJ1-2,.,TRBV19,.,13
CASSFAQTPSYEQYF,TGTGCCAGCAGTTTCGCACAGACCCCTTCCTACGAGCAGTACTTC,TRBJ2-7,.,TRBV27,.,15
CASSPTGLETQYF,TGTGCCAGCAGCCCTACAGGGCTTGAGACCCAGTACTTC,TRBJ2-5,.,TRBV7-9,few,13
CAWNSYTEAFF,TGTGCCTGGAACAGTTACACTGAAGCTTTCTTT,TRBJ1-1,.,TRBV30,.,11
CASSFWTSGSNEQFF,TGTGCCAGCAGCTTTTGGACTAGCGGGAGCAATGAGCAGTTCTTC,TRBJ2-1,TRBD2,TRBV13,.,15
CASSTMRDGNQPQHF,TGTGCCAGCAGTACTATGCGGGATGGAAATCAGCCCCAGCATTTT,TRBJ1-5,.,TRBV28,.,15
CASSPPGQGSPLHF,TGTGCCAGCAGCCCGCCGGGACAGGGTTCACCCCTCCACTTT,TRBJ1-6,TRBD1,TRBV7-3,.,14
CSTWTGGTEAFF,TGCAGCACATGGACAGGGGGCACTGAAGCTTTCTTT,TRBJ1-1,TRBD1,TRBV29-1,.,12
CASSFSGGAAGELFF,TGTGCCAGCAGCTTTAGCGGGGGGGCCGCCGGGGAGCTGTTTTTT,TRBJ2-2,TRBD2,TRBV7-2,.,15
CASSYSGDQPQHF,TGTGCCAGCAGTTATTCAGGGGATCAGCCCCAGCATTTT,TRBJ1-5,.,TRBV28,.,13
CATMGQQGSYEQYF,TGTGCCACCATGGGACAACAGGGATCATACGAGCAGTACTTC,TRBJ2-7,.,TRBV6-5,.,14
CASSLGQGIDTQYF,TGTGCCAGCAGCCTGGGACAGGGAATAGATACGCAGTATTTT,TRBJ2-3,TRBD1,TRBV7-9,few,14
CASSYGREGGYTF,TGTGCCAGCAGTTACGGCAGGGAGGGAGGCTACACCTTC,TRBJ1-2,.,TRBV6-5,.,13
CASSYSQGMTDTEAFF,TGTGCCAGCAGTTACTCGCAGGGGATGACAGACACTGAAGCTTTCTTT,TRBJ1-1,.,TRBV6-6,.,16
CASSPRTSGAGANVLTF,TGCGCCAGCAGCCCTAGGACTAGCGGGGCAGGGGCCAACGTCCTGACTTTC,TRBJ2-6,TRBD2,TRBV4-1,.,17
CASRQTGTGYGVQYF,TGTGCCAGCAGACAAACCGGGACAGGCTACGGGGTGCAGTACTTC,TRBJ2-7,TRBD1,TRBV7-2,once,15
CASTTGGYEKLFF,TGTGCCAGCACCACAGGGGGTTATGAAAAACTGTTTTTT,TRBJ1-4,TRBD1,TRBV5-8,.,13
CSDRTGGYGYTF,TGCAGCGACCGGACAGGGGGCTATGGCTACACCTTC,TRBJ1-2,TRBD1,TRBV29-1,once,12
CASLNIRTSYHEQFF,TGTGCCAGCCTGAACATCCGGACTAGTTACCATGAGCAGTTCTTC,TRBJ2-1,TRBD2,TRBV6-5,.,15
CASSVTAVGETQYF,TGTGCCAGCAGCGTGACAGCTGTGGGGGAGACCCAGTACTTC,TRBJ2-5,.,TRBV5-6,.,14
CAWSVPRGSQETQYF,TGTGCCTGGAGTGTACCCCGGGGGTCCCAAGAGACCCAGTACTTC,TRBJ2-5,.,TRBV30,.,15
CATSRTGGWTEAFF,TGTGCCACCAGCAGAACAGGGGGTTGGACTGAAGCTTTCTTT,TRBJ1-1,TRBD1,TRBV15,.,14
CASSQDNNQPQHF,TGCGCCAGCAGCCAAGACAACAATCAGCCCCAGCATTTT,TRBJ1-5,.,TRBV4-3,.,13
CASRRDRSSGNTIYF,TGTGCCAGCAGGCGGGACAGATCCTCTGGAAACACCATATATTTT,TRBJ1-3,TRBD1,TRBV2,.,15
CASSQAPAVANTGELFF,TGCGCCAGCAGCCAAGCCCCCGCGGTCGCGAACACCGGGGAGCTGTTTTTT,TRBJ2-2,.,TRBV4-3,.,17
CASSPWDSSGNTIYF,TGTGCCAGCAGCCCCTGGGACAGCTCTGGAAACACCATATATTTT,TRBJ1-3,TRBD1,TRBV9,.,15
CASSYQRGGYEQYF,TGTGCCAGCAGTTACCAGCGGGGGGGGTACGAGCAGTACTTC,TRBJ2-7,TRBD2,TRBV6-6,.,14
CASSVEDRRRETQYF,TGTGCCAGCAGCGTCGAGGACAGGCGGCGGGAGACCCAGTACTTC,TRBJ2-5,TRBD1,TRBV9,.,15
CASSQDTGINSPLHF,TGCGCCAGCAGCCAAGATACAGGGATAAATTCACCCCTCCACTTT,TRBJ1-6,.,TRBV4-1,.,15
CASSEDGFVGAPGNTIYF,TGTGCCAGCAGTGAAGACGGATTTGTGGGGGCACCTGGAAACACCATATATTTT,TRBJ1-3,.,TRBV6-1,once,18
CASSVSGVSQPQHF,TGTGCCAGCAGCGTCTCCGGGGTATCTCAGCCCCAGCATTTT,TRBJ1-5,.,TRBV2,.,14
CASSLRLAGTYTGELFF,TGTGCCAGCAGTTTGCGACTAGCGGGGACTTACACCGGGGAGCTGTTTTTT,TRBJ2-2,TRBD2,TRBV28,.,17
CSSSLVGTGETQYF,TGTTCCAGCAGCTTAGTCGGGACTGGAGAGACCCAGTACTTC,TRBJ2-5,.,TRBV7-9,.,14
CASSSRQGGTGELFF,TGTGCCAGCAGCTCCAGACAGGGTGGCACCGGGGAGCTGTTTTTT,TRBJ2-2,TRBD1,TRBV7-2,once,15
CASRGTAGRDTQYF,TGTGCCTCGAGGGGGACCGCCGGGCGTGATACGCAGTATTTT,TRBJ2-3,.,TRBV27,.,14
CASSLFGTGGFGTEAFF,TGTGCCAGCAGCTTATTCGGGACAGGGGGCTTTGGGACTGAAGCTTTCTTT,TRBJ1-1,TRBD1,TRBV7-3,once,17
CASRRAGGEDTQYF,TGTGCCAGCCGAAGGGCCGGAGGGGAAGATACGCAGTATTTT,TRBJ2-3,.,TRBV6-6,.,14
CASSLAGGGRQPQHF,TGCGCCAGCAGCTTGGCCGGGGGAGGACGTCAGCCCCAGCATTTT,TRBJ1-5,.,TRBV5-1,few,15
CASIRSAGEEQYF,TGTGCCAGCATTCGTTCAGCGGGGGAAGAGCAGTACTTC,TRBJ2-7,TRBD2,TRBV7-9,.,13
CASSPTGTGVNQPQHF,TGCGCCAGCAGCCCAACGGGGACAGGGGTCAATCAGCCCCAGCATTTT,TRBJ1-5,TRBD1,TRBV5-1,.,16
CASSPSGQGTAFGYTF,TGTGCCAGCTCACCATCCGGACAGGGAACCGCTTTTGGCTACACCTTC,TRBJ1-2,TRBD1,TRBV18,.,16